Shown below are 29 T cell receptor beta chains from a single sample sequenced in a study of Graves' ophthalmopathy and Graves' hyperthyroidism. RNA transcripts yielded amplified TCR beta CDR3 regions. Second-round multiplex PCR came after first-round RT-PCR with HTBI primers. TCRdb ran MiXCR on the multiplex PCR reads and lists one entry per CDR3 protein. The table has roughly 350,000 distinct CDR3 sequences, 15% to 20% seen once. Material: peripheral blood. Every receptor here comes from an adult woman with stable Graves' hyperthyroidism.

As to this clonotype: Its ends do not fully match the called genes, so a read error is possible. V usage is TRBV11-1 and J usage is TRBJ2-5, with D uncertain. The CDR3 spans 18 residues. Germline CDR1 reads SGHAT; CDR2 reads FQDESV (reference sequence). CDR3 amino acids: CASTLADWVKGSQETQYF. Here the CDR3 DNA reads TGTGCCAGCACCTTAGCAGATTGGGTTAAAGGTAGCCAAGAGACCCAGTACTTC.

This clonotype was seen more than once but under ten times. The final CDR3 position lacks the conserved phenylalanine or tryptophan, pointing to a likely read error. The DNA is omitted, as the CDR3 cannot be located on it reliably, and the CDR3 follows TCRdb's listing. The CDR3: CASSRAGDHTGELLV. The chain employs TRBV6-2 or TRBV6-3 and TRBJ2-2; the listed D gene, TRBD2, was not tested against the DNA. With termini counted, the CDR3 has 15 amino acids. CDR1 and CDR2 from the germline V gene are MNHEY and SVGEGT.

The genes are TRBV10-2 and TRBJ1-2; D unclear. The V end was cut by 5 bases, the J end by 4 bases, with 5 bases between. The CDR3 covers 11 residues. Germline loops: CDR1 WSHSY, CDR2 SAAADI. Here the CDR3 DNA reads TGCGCCAGCAGTTCTACCTATGGCTACACCTTC. Its translation: CASSSTYGYTF.

This clonotype was seen many times. The chain links TRBV20-1 to TRBJ2-7, with 11 bases fitting TRBD2. This CDR3 is built from 15 residues. Unmatched junction bases numbered 8, after V lost 3 bases and J lost 4 bases. Germline V CDR1 and CDR2: DFQATT, SNEGSKA (reference sequence). The CDR3, as DNA: TGCAGTGCTAGCGACTTGGGACTAGCGGATTACGAGCAGTACTTC. This gives the protein CSASDLGLADYEQYF.

This clonotype was observed many times. The rearrangement links TRBV28 to TRBJ2-4; 10 bases map to TRBD2. The CDR3 spans 21 residues. The germline CDR1 and CDR2 sequences are MDHEN and SYDVKM. J lost 0 bases, V lost 6 bases, and 20 bases had no gene match. As DNA, the CDR3 is TGTGCCAGCAGCCAGCGACGTAGGCTAGCGGGGGAGGGTCGAGCCAAAAACATTCAGTACTTC. The encoded protein is CASSQRRRLAGEGRAKNIQYF. Full variable domain (outside the CDR3, taken from reference TRBV28 and TRBJ2-4): DVKVTQSSRYLVKRTGEKVFLECVQDMDHENMFWYRQDPGLGLRLIYFSYDVKMKEKGDIPEGYSVSREKKERFSLILESASTNQTSMYLCASSQRRRLAGEGRAKNIQYFGAGTRLSVL.

This clonotype was recorded at least ten times. V and J are TRBV6-5 and TRBJ2-5, with D possibly TRBD1 on 5 matching bases. CDR1 and CDR2 (germline): MNHEY, SVGAGI. This CDR3 has 15 amino acids. Trimming removed 5 bases from V and 7 bases from J, with 20 bases in between. The CDR3 protein is CASSPTIWPQGTQYF. CDR3 DNA sequence: TGTGCCAGCAGTCCTACGATCTGGCCCCAGGGGACCCAGTACTTC.

This clonotype was seen ten or more times. This rearrangement joins TRBV6-1 to TRBJ1-5, with D unclear. CDR1 is MNHNS, CDR2 SASEGT, per germline. This CDR3 is built from 18 residues. V shed 1 base and J shed 5 bases, with 21 bases lying between them. Written as DNA, the CDR3 is TGTGCCAGCAGTGAAGAGTATAGGTCCTCCGGCGCCGATCAGCCCCAGCATTTT. This codes for CASSEEYRSSGADQPQHF.

This clonotype was observed a handful of times. The V call is TRBV20-1, the J call TRBJ2-7, with TRBD2 matching over 8 bases. Trimming cost V 3 bases and J 4 bases; bases outside gene matches: 2. CDR3 length: 12 residues. Germline V gene lookup returns CDR1 DFQATT and CDR2 SNEGSKA (reference sequence). CDR3 in DNA: TGCAGTGCTAGCTCTAGCGGGTACGAGCAGTACTTC. Encoded protein: CSASSSGYEQYF.

This clonotype was counted many times. The J gene is TRBJ1-1, the V gene TRBV19; TRBD1 aligns across 7 bases. The CDR3 length is 14 residues. CDR1 and CDR2 (germline): LNHDA, SQIVND (reference sequence). V shed 5 bases and J 3 bases; nucleotides not matched to a gene: 6. The CDR3, as DNA: TGTGCCAGTAGTGGCCACAGGGGAGACACTGAAGCTTTCTTT. As protein: CASSGHRGDTEAFF.

This clonotype was counted ten times or more. The rearrangement uses TRBV7-2 and TRBJ2-7; D is perhaps TRBD1 (6 bases). The CDR3 has 15 residues. Germline lookup yields CDR1 SGHTA and CDR2 FQGNSA. V was shortened by 2 bases and J by 0 bases, with 11 bases between the two germline ends. The CDR3 spells CASSLHQGSSYEQYF. In DNA form, the CDR3 reads TGTGCCAGCAGCTTACATCAGGGGAGCTCCTACGAGCAGTACTTC.

With respect to this clonotype: Possible read error: a much larger clone is one base away. The rearrangement links TRBV5-1 to TRBJ2-7; tentative D call: TRBD2 (7 bases). The CDR3 is 15 amino acids. Per germline, CDR1 SGHRS and CDR2 YFSETQ. The CDR3 DNA follows: TGCGCCATCAGCTTGGGGGCGGGAGAATCCTACGAGCAGTACTTC. This translates into CAISLGAGESYEQYF.

This clonotype was seen many times. CDR3 sequence: CASSFRRTELKETQYF. The CDR3 DNA follows: TGTGCCAGCAGTTTCCGTAGGACAGAACTCAAAGAGACCCAGTACTTC. This chain joins TRBV12-3 or TRBV12-4 and TRBJ2-5, with D perhaps TRBD1 (6 bases). The CDR3 consists of 16 residues. V lost 3 bases and J lost 3, with 17 bases in between.

This clonotype was picked up a small number of times. The V call is TRBV11-2, the J call TRBJ2-3; 8 nucleotides line up with TRBD2. V gave up 2 bases and J gave up 1 base; unmatched junction bases: 2. The germline V gene has CDR1 SGHAT and CDR2 FQNNGV. The CDR3 covers 15 residues. This chain's CDR3 is CASSLMTSGTDTQYF. In DNA, the CDR3 is TGTGCCAGCAGCTTAATGACTAGCGGCACAGATACGCAGTATTTT.

This clonotype was counted ten times or more. The rearrangement links TRBV11-2 to TRBJ1-1; weak D call: TRBD1 (5 bases). Trimming removed 5 bases at V and 3 bases at J, with 22 bases between. This CDR3 is 17 amino acids long. Germline V gene sequence: CDR1 SGHAT, CDR2 FQNNGV. CDR3 sequence: CASSHYPTGGKDTEAFF. The CDR3 DNA reads as TGTGCCAGCAGCCACTACCCAACCGGGGGGAAGGACACTGAAGCTTTCTTT.

A note on this clonotype: This may be a read error: a much more frequent sequence differs by one nucleotide. As the CDR3 is not closed by the conserved phenylalanine or tryptophan, this likely results from a read error. V is TRBV11-2 and J is TRBJ2-7; no clear D gene. Trimming pared 1 base from V and 0 bases from J, leaving 16 bases between. The length of the CDR3 is 17 residues. Germline V gene lookup returns CDR1 SGHAT and CDR2 FQNNGV. In DNA form, the CDR3 reads TGTGCCAGCAGCTTAGGGGCCCAGTTTTTTTCCTCCTACGAGCAGTACCTC. Protein sequence: CASSLGAQFFSSYEQYL.

At least ten counts were recorded for this clonotype. The rearrangement joins TRBV25-1 to TRBJ2-7, with a weak D call TRBD1 (7 bases). Deletions cut 8 bases from V and 5 bases from J, with 19 bases between. The CDR3 sequence is 14 residues long. In germline, CDR1 is MGHDK, CDR2 SYGVNS. The CDR3 sequence: CASGGTAPVDEQYF. The CDR3 DNA sequence: TGTGCCAGCGGCGGGACAGCCCCTGTGGACGAGCAGTACTTC.

This clonotype was counted many times. The J gene is TRBJ1-2, the V gene TRBV12-3 or TRBV12-4; D is possibly TRBD1 (5 bases). Trimming shortened V by 6 bases and J by 8 bases, and 13 bases separated the two germline ends. CDR3 length equals 12 residues. CDR3 amino acids: CASRRPGSGYTF. CDR3 nucleotides: TGTGCCAGCAGACGTCCAGGGAGCGGCTACACCTTC.

This clonotype was detected ten times or more. The CDR3 DNA follows: TGCGCCAGCAGCTATAATCACCATTCTCGGGGGGAGACCCAGTACTTC. Residues: CASSYNHHSRGETQYF. The chain carries TRBV4-1 and TRBJ2-5, with TRBD2 as a possible D gene (6 bases). The ends were cut back, 5 bases at V and 5 bases at J, with 21 bases in the middle. Germline V CDR1 and CDR2: MGHRA, YSYEKL. The CDR3 length is 16 residues.

This clonotype showed up many times. V and J are TRBV5-1 and TRBJ2-7; 14 nucleotides match TRBD2. The J segment lost 7 bases and the V segment lost 5 bases, leaving 8 bases of the junction unmatched. The length of the CDR3 is 15 residues. Germline assignment: CDR1 SGHRS and CDR2 YFSETQ. Here the CDR3 reads CASSSTSGRAWEQYF. For the CDR3, the DNA is TGCGCCAGCAGTTCGACTAGCGGGAGGGCCTGGGAGCAGTACTTC.

This clonotype occurred many times. The rearrangement joins TRBV6-1 to TRBJ2-7, with unresolved D. The CDR3 is 15 amino acids. Germline assignment: CDR1 MNHNS and CDR2 SASEGT. V was clipped by 0 bases and J by 2 bases, with 11 bases between them. This CDR3 reads CASSEAAGWTYEQYF. DNA for the CDR3: TGTGCCAGCAGTGAAGCGGCAGGTTGGACCTACGAGCAGTACTTC.

This clonotype showed up many times. The rearrangement links TRBV9 to TRBJ2-5; D may be TRBD2 (5 bases). There are 15 residues in the CDR3. V dropped 4 bases and J dropped 1 base, with 14 bases sitting between them. Looked up from germline, CDR1 is SGDLS and CDR2 is YYNGEE. In DNA, the CDR3 is TGTGCCAGCAGCCCTACCGGACTGCTCCAAGAGACCCAGTACTTC. It specifies CASSPTGLLQETQYF.

This clonotype came up many times. This likely comes from a read error, as the CDR3 has no conserved phenylalanine or tryptophan at its end. This rearrangement joins TRBV12-3 or TRBV12-4 to TRBJ1-2; D is undetermined. With 5 bases removed from V and 4 bases from J, the gap between germline ends came to 11 bases. This CDR3 is built from 13 residues. CDR3 loop: CASSPGLAYGYTL. The CDR3 DNA is TGTGCCAGCAGTCCGGGCCTAGCCTATGGCTACACCCTC.

The CDR3 sequence: CASSQVPANAYEQYF. The DNA for the CDR3 is TGTGCCAGCAGCCAAGTGCCAGCGAACGCCTACGAGCAGTACTTC. The rearrangement uses TRBV14 and TRBJ2-7; no clear D gene. Trimming pared 1 base from V and 2 bases from J, leaving 12 bases between. This CDR3 has 15 amino acids. Germline assignment: CDR1 SGHDN and CDR2 FVKESK.

A note on this clonotype: This may come from a read error, since a much larger clone is one base off. The V gene is TRBV12-5, the J gene TRBJ2-5; 14 nucleotides agree with TRBD2. CDR1 is LGHNT and CDR2 is FRNRAP in the germline V gene. The CDR3 runs to 16 residues. The CDR3: CASGQPGLAGEETKYF. The CDR3 coding sequence is TGTGCTAGTGGTCAACCGGGACTAGCGGGAGAAGAGACCAAGTACTTC.

The sample holds many counts of this clonotype. J is TRBJ1-1 and V is TRBV5-1, with 8 bases identical to TRBD1. The ends lost 4 bases at V and 3 bases at J; junction bases unmatched: 5. The CDR3 loop spans 14 amino acids. CDR1 SGHRS and CDR2 YFSETQ come from the germline V gene. CDR3 loop: CASSLYRGDTEAFF. CDR3 DNA: TGCGCCAGCAGCCTATACAGGGGGGACACTGAAGCTTTCTTT.

This clonotype was seen ten or more times. The chain links TRBV28 to TRBJ1-2; 8 nucleotides agree with TRBD1. CDR3 length: 16 residues. Unmatched junction bases numbered 11, after V lost 4 bases and J lost 4 bases. From germline, CDR1 is MDHEN and CDR2 SYDVKM. CDR3 residues: CASSWGGQGESYGYTF. CDR3 nucleotide sequence: TGTGCCAGCAGTTGGGGAGGACAGGGAGAAAGCTATGGCTACACCTTC.

This clonotype was seen many times. The genes are TRBV20-1 and TRBJ1-6, with D unclear. The germline V gene has CDR1 DFQATT and CDR2 SNEGSKA (reference sequence). There are 14 residues in the CDR3. V was clipped by 1 base and J by 5 bases, with 9 bases between them. CDR3 in amino acids: CSARATADNSPLHF. Here the CDR3 DNA reads TGCAGTGCTAGAGCGACGGCTGATAATTCACCCCTCCACTTT.

J is TRBJ1-1 and V is TRBV15, with TRBD1 identical over 9 bases. Germline CDR1 reads LNHNV; CDR2 reads YYDKDF (reference sequence). The CDR3 runs to 15 residues. V lost 6 bases to trimming and J lost 4 bases; unmatched junction nucleotides: 9. The DNA of the CDR3 is TGTGCCACCAGTTGGCCGGGACAGGGCGTCACTGAAGCTTTCTTT. The encoded protein is CATSWPGQGVTEAFF.

This clonotype was recorded at least ten times. The chain has TRBV28 and TRBJ1-5; D possibly corresponds to TRBD1 (6 bases). The CDR3 is 15 amino acids. Trimming took off 4 bases at V and 9 bases at J, with 19 bases between the two ends. CDR1 is MDHEN and CDR2 is SYDVKM in the germline V gene. CDR3 protein: CASSSSDGGLGPQHF. The CDR3 DNA is TGTGCCAGCAGTTCCTCCGACGGGGGCCTTGGGCCCCAGCATTTT.